Sequencing of this T cell receptor (beta chain) was carried out in a study of T cell responses to AZD1222 COVID-19 vaccine. Points from the study as a whole: The study found vaccine-associated CD4 TCRs spanning spike, dominant at 160-218 and 743-854. Receipt of two AZD1222 doses was followed by a rise in Spike-specific TCR breadth and depth. Sampled repertoires all dated from after the peak T cell response. A mostly white British donor set with more females was recruited, and clonal diversity was possibly underestimated.

About this clone itself: Its antigen is currently unknown.

The V end lost 0 bases, the J end lost 1 base, and 7 bases lay between the germline ends. The germline V gene has CDR1 SGHRS and CDR2 YFSETQ. The CDR3 totals 14 residues. Profiled with immunoSEQ multiplex PCR; TCRdb holds only in-frame clones, not every one. In the table there are 120,000 to 150,000 clones, 85% to 95% of which are singletons. This chain links TRBV5-1 with TRBJ1-1; D gene uncertain. This sample comprised peripheral blood, obtained on day 0 of AZD1222 vaccination. The clonotype originates from an adult in good health. The CDR3 loop is CASSLAASNTEAFF. CDR3 coding DNA: TGCGCCAGCAGCTTGGCAGCCTCGAACACTGAAGCTTTCTTT.